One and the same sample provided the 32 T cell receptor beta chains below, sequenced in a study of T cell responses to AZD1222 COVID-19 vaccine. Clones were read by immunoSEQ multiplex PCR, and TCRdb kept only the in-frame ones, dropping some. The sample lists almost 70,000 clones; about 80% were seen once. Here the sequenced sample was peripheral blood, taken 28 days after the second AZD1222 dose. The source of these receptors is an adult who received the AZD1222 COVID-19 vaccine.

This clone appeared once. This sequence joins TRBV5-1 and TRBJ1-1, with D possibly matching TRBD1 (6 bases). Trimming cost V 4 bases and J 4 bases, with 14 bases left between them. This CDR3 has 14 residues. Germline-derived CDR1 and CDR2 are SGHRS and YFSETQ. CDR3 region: CASSPPGASTEAFF. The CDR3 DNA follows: TGCGCCAGCAGCCCCCCGGGGGCTAGCACTGAAGCTTTCTTT.

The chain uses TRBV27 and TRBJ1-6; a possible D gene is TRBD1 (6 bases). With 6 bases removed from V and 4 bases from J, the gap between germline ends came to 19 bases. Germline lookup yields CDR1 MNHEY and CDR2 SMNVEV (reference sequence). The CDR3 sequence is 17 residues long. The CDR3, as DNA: TGTGCCAGCAGACAAGGGGTGCGGGGGGCATATAATTCACCCCTCCACTTT. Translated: CASRQGVRGAYNSPLHF.

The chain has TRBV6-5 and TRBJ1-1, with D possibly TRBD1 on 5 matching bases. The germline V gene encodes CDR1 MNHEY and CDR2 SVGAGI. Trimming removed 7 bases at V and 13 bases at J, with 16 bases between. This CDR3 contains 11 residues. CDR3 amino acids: CASNWRGLGFF. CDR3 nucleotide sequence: TGTGCCAGCAATTGGAGGGGTTTAGGTTTCTTT.

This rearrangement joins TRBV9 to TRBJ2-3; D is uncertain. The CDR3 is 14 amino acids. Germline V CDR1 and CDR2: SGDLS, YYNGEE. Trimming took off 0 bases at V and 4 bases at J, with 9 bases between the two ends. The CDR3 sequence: CASSVGYGSDTQYF. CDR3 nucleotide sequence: TGTGCCAGCAGCGTAGGGTATGGGTCAGATACGCAGTATTTT. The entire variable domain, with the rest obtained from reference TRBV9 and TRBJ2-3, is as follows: DSGVTQTPKHLITATGQRVTLRCSPRSGDLSVYWYQQSLDQGLQFLIQYYNGEERAKGNILERFSAQQFPDLHSELNLSSLELGDSALYFCASSVGYGSDTQYFGPGTRLTVL.

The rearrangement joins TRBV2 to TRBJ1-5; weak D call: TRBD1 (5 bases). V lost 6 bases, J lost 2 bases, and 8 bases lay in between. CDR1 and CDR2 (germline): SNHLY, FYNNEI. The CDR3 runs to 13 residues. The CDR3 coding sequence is TGTGCCAGCAGCCAGGGCGGCAATCAGCCCCAGCATTTT. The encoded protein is CASSQGGNQPQHF.

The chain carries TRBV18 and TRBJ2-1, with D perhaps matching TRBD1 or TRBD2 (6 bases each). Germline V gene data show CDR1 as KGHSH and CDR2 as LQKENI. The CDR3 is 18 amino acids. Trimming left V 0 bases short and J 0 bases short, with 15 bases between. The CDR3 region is CASSPPMGGEISYNEQFF. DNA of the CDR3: TGTGCCAGCTCACCACCGATGGGGGGCGAGATCTCCTACAATGAGCAGTTCTTC. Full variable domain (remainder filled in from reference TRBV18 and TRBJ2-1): NAGVMQNPRHLVRRRGQEARLRCSPMKGHSHVYWYRQLPEEGLKFMVYLQKENIIDESGMPKERFSAEFPKEGPSILRIQQVVRGDSAAYFCASSPPMGGEISYNEQFFGPGTRLTVL.

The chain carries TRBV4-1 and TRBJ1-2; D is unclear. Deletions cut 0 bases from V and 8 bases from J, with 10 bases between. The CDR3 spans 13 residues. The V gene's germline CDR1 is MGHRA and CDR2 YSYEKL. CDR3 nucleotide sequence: TGCGCCAGCAGCCAAGAGAACAGCGCGGGCTACACCTTC. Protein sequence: CASSQENSAGYTF.

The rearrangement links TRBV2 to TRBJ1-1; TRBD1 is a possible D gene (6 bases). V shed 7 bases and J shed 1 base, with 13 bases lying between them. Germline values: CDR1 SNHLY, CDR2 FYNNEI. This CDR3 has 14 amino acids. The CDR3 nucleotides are TGTGCCAGCATGGCCCAGGGGCCGAACACTGAAGCTTTCTTT. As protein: CASMAQGPNTEAFF.

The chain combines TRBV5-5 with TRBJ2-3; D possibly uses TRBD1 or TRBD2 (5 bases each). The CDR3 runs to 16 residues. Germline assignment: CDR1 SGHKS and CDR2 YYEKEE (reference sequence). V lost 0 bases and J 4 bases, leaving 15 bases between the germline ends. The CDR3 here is CASSLGQGRAADTQYF. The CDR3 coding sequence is TGTGCCAGCAGCTTGGGTCAGGGACGTGCCGCAGATACGCAGTATTTT.

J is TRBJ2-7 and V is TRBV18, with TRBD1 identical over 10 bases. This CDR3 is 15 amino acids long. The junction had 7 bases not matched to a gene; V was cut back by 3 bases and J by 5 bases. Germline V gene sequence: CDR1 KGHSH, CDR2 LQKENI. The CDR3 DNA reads TGTGCCAGCTCACCCCCGACAGGGGGCTATGACGAGCAGTACTTC. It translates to CASSPPTGGYDEQYF.

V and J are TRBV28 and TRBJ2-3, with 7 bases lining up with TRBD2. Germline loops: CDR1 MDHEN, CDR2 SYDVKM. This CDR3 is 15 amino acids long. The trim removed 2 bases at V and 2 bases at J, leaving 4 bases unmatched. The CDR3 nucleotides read TGTGCCAGCAGTTTAGGGAGCGGGGCCACAGATACGCAGTATTTT. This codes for CASSLGSGATDTQYF.

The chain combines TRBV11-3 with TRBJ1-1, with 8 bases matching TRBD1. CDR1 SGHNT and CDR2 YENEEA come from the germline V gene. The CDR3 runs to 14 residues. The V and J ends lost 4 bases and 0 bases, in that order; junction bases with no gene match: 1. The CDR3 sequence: CASSSTGVNTEAFF. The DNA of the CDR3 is TGTGCCAGCAGCTCGACAGGGGTGAACACTGAAGCTTTCTTT.

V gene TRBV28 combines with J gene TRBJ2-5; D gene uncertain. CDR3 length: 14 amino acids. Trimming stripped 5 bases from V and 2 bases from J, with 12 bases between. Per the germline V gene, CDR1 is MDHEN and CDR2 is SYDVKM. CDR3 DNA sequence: TGTGCCAGCAGTCCGGGCCTTCATCAAGAGACCCAGTACTTC. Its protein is CASSPGLHQETQYF.

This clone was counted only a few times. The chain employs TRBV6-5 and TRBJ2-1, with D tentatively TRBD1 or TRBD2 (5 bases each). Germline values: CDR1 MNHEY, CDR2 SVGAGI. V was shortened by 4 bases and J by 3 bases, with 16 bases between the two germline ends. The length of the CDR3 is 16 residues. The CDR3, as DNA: TGTGCCAGCAGTTCTGAGACCCCTGGGGGCTACAATGAGCAGTTCTTC. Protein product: CASSSETPGGYNEQFF.

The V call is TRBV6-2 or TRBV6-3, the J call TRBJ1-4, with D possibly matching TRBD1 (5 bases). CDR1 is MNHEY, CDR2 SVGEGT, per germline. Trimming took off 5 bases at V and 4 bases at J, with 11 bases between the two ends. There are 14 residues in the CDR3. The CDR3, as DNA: TGTGCCAGCAGTACGGGACTGAGTAATGAAAAACTGTTTTTT. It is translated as CASSTGLSNEKLFF.

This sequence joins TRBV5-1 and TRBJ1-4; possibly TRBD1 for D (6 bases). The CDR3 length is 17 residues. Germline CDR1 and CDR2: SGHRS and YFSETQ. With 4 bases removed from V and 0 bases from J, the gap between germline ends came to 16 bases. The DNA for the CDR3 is TGCGCCAGCAGCCCTAACGCTCGACAGGCAACTAATGAAAAACTGTTTTTT. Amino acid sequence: CASSPNARQATNEKLFF.

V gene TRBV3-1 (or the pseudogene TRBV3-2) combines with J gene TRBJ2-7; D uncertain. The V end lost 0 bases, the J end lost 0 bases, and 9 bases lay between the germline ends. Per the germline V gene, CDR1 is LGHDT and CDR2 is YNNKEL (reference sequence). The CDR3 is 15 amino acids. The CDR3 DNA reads TGTGCCAGCAGCCAAGATGCACTCGTCTCCTACGAGCAGTACTTC. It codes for CASSQDALVSYEQYF.

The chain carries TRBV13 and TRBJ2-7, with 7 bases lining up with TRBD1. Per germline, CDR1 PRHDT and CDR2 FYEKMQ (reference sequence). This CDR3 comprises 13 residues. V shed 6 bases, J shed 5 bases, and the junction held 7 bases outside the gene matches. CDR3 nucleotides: TGTGCCAGCAGGTTGACAGGGTTCAACGAGCAGTACTTC. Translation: CASRLTGFNEQYF.

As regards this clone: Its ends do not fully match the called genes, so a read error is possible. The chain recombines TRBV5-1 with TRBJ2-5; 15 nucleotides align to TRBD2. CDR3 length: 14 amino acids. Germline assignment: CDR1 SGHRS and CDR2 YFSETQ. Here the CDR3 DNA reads TGCGCCAGCAGCTCGGACCCGGGACTAGCGGGGGGAAACTTC. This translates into CASSSDPGLAGGNF.

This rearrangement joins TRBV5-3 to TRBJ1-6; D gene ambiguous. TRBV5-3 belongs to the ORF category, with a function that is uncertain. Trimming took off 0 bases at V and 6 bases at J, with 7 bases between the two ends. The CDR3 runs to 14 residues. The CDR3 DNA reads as TGTGCCAGAAGCTTGGATTGTGCTAATTCACCCCTCCACTTT. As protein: CARSLDCANSPLHF.

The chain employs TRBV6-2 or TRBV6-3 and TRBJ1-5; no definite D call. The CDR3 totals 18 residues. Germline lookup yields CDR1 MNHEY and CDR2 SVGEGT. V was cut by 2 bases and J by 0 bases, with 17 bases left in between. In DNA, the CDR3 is TGTGCCAGCAGTTACATCCCCAGCGAAACCTATAGCAATCAGCCCCAGCATTTT. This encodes CASSYIPSETYSNQPQHF.

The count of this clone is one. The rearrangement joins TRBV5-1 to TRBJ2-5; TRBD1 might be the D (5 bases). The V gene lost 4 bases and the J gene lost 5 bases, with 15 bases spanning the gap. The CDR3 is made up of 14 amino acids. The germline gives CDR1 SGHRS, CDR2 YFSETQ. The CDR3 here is CASSQQGNGETQYF. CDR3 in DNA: TGCGCCAGCAGCCAGCAGGGAAACGGCGAGACCCAGTACTTC.

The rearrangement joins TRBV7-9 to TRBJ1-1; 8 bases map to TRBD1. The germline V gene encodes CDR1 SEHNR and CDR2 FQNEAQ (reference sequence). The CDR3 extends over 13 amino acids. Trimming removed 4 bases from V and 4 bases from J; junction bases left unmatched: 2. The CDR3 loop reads CASSSDRATEAFF. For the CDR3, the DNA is TGTGCCAGCAGCTCGGACAGGGCCACTGAAGCTTTCTTT.

The CDR3 region is CASNAQGSTDTQYF. The CDR3 DNA sequence: TGTGCCAGCAATGCACAGGGGAGCACAGATACGCAGTATTTT. The chain recombines TRBV2 with TRBJ2-3; TRBD1 matches at 7 bases. CDR1 and CDR2 (germline): SNHLY, FYNNEI. This CDR3 region has 14 residues. The V segment lost 7 bases and the J segment 0 bases; nucleotides outside the gene matches: 4. Full variable domain (remainder filled in from reference TRBV2 and TRBJ2-3): EPEVTQTPSHQVTQMGQEVILRCVPISNHLYFYWYRQILGQKVEFLVSFYNNEISEKSEIFDDQFSVERPDGSNFTLKIRSTKLEDSAMYFCASNAQGSTDTQYFGPGTRLTVL.

The CDR3 loop is CASGFGLAGGTDTQYF. The CDR3 DNA reads TGTGCTAGTGGTTTTGGGCTAGCGGGGGGTACAGATACGCAGTATTTT. The V gene is TRBV12-5, the J gene TRBJ2-3; the match to TRBD2 covers 11 bases. This CDR3 spans 16 amino acids. Trimming took 3 bases from V and 3 from J; bases not matched to a gene: 5. CDR1 is LGHNT and CDR2 is FRNRAP in the germline V gene.

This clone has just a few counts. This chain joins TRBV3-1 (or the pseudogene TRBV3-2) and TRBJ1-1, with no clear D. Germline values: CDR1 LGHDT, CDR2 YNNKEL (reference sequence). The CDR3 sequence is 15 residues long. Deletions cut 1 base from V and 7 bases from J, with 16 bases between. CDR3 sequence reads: CASSQGWPTAGEAFF. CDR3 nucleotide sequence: TGTGCCAGCAGCCAAGGTTGGCCCACCGCGGGTGAAGCTTTCTTT.

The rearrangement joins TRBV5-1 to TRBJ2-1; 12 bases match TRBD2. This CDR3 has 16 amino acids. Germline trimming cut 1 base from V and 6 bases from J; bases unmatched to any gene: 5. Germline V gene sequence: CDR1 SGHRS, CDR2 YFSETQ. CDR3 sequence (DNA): TGCGCCAGCAGCTTGTTAGCTAGCGGGGGGGCCAATGAGCAGTTCTTC. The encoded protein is CASSLLASGGANEQFF.

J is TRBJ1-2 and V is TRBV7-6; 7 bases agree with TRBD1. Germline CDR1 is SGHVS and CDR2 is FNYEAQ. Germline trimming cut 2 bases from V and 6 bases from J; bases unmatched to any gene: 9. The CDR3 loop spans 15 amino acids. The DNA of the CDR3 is TGTGCCAGCAGCTTATTAGGGACAGCTAAAGATGGCTACACCTTC. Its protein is CASSLLGTAKDGYTF.

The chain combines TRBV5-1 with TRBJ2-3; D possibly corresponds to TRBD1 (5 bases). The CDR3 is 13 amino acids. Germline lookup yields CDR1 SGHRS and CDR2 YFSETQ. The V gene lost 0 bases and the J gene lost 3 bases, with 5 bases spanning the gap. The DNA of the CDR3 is TGCGCCAGCAGCTTGGACAGGACAGATACGCAGTATTTT. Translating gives CASSLDRTDTQYF. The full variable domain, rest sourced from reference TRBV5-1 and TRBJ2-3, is KAGVTQTPRYLIKTRGQQVTLSCSPISGHRSVSWYQQTPGQGLQFLFEYFSETQRNKGNFPGRFSGRQFSNSRSEMNVSTLELGDSALYLCASSLDRTDTQYFGPGTRLTVL.

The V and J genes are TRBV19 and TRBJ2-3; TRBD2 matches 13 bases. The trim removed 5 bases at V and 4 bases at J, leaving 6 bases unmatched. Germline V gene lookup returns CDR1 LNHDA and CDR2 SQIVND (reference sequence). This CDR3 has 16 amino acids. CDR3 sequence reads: CASSVRLAGGSDTQYF. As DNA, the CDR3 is TGTGCCAGTAGTGTTAGACTAGCGGGGGGTTCAGATACGCAGTATTTT.

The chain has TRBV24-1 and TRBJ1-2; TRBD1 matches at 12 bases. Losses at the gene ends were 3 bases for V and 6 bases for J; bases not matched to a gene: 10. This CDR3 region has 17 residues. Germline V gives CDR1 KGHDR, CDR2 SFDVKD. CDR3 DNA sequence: TGTGCCACCAGTGATCTGACCCGGGACAGGGGGCGCGATGGCTACACCTTC. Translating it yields CATSDLTRDRGRDGYTF.

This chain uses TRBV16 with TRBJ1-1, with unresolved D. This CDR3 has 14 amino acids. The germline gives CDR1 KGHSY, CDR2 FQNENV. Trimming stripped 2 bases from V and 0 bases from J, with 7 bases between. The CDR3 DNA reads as TGTGCCAGCAGCCAAGGAGGGATGAACACTGAAGCTTTCTTT. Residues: CASSQGGMNTEAFF.